The clone carrying this TCR beta chain occurred many times. The CDR3 loop spans 10 amino acids. The germline gives CDR1 WSHSY, CDR2 SAAADI. Trimming took off 7 bases at V and 5 bases at J, with 6 bases between the two ends. The entry originates in a study of T cells in Graves' hyperthyroidism and ophthalmopathy. TCR beta CDR3 regions were amplified from RNA transcripts. During a first-round RT-PCR of the TCR CDR3, the HTBI primer set was used. Using its own MiXCR run on the multiplex PCR reads, TCRdb lists one record per CDR3 protein. The sample has 250,000 or so distinct CDR3 sequences, around 15% seen once.

The sample taken for sequencing was blood. This rearrangement joins TRBV10-2 to TRBJ2-7; D not certain. The sequence was collected from a woman aged 18-29 years with Graves' ophthalmopathy. CDR3 region: CASKGNEQYF. DNA of the CDR3: TGCGCCAGCAAGGGTAACGAGCAGTACTTC.